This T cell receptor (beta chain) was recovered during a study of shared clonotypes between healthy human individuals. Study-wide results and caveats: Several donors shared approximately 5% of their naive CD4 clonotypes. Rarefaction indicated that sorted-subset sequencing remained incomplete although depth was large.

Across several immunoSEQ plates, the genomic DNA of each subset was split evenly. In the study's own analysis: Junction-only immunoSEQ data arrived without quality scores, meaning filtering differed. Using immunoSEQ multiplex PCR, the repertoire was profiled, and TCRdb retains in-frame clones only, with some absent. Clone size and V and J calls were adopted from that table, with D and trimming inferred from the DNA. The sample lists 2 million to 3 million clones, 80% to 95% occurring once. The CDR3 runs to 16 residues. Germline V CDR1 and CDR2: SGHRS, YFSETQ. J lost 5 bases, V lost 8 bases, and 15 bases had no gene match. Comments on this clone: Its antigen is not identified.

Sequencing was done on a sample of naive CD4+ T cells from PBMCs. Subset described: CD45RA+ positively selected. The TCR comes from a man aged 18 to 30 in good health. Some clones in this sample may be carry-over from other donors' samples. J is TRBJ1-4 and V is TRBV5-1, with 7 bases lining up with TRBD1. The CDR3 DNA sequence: TGCGCCAGTTCCGTTCCAACAGGGGCCACAAATGAAAAACTGTTTTTT. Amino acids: CASSVPTGATNEKLFF.